The clone carrying this T cell receptor (beta chain) was found a few times. Its antigen is undetermined. These data belong to a study of blood T cells in healthy people across ages. General study results and limits: Any conclusive comparison of naive versus antigen-experienced cells was prevented by using unsorted PBMCs. Among long-lived donors, naive CD4+ cells were more numerous and diversity higher than in aged donors. Diversity of TCR beta per million T cells declined in a roughly linear way with age.

The V and J ends lost 7 bases and 5 bases respectively, with 14 bases between them. Per the germline V gene, CDR1 is MNHNY and CDR2 is SVGAGI (reference sequence). This CDR3 spans 13 amino acids. The second PCR ran roughly 6 to 12 cycles with a sample-barcoded 5' primer and J-beta primers. A single record per CDR3 protein comes from TCRdb applying MiXCR to the 5' RACE reads. The sample has 600,000 to 1,000,000 distinct CDR3 sequences; 58% are singletons. This chain links TRBV6-6 with TRBJ1-2, with TRBD1 as a possible D gene (6 bases). The specimen was blood. This receptor was taken from a man aged 25 to 40 in good health. CDR3 sequence (DNA): TGTGCCAGCAAAGAAACAGGGATGTATGGCTACACCTTC. Its protein product is CASKETGMYGYTF.